The clone carrying this T cell receptor beta chain has just a few counts. This record belongs to a study of T-cell reconstitution after alpha-beta-depleted transplantation in children. Unique molecular identifiers were built into the TCRbeta library. TCRdb processed the PCR reads anew with MiXCR; each CDR3 protein has one entry. The sample has hundreds of thousands of distinct CDR3 sequences, roughly a tenth seen once; the top ten hold roughly 4%. The CDR3 spans 14 residues. Germline V gives CDR1 SGHTA, CDR2 FQGNSA. V was clipped by 4 bases and J by 2 bases, with 9 bases between them. The material sequenced was PBMCs from the stem cell graft donor, taken from the stem cell graft. This clonotype originated in a human donor who donated a stem cell graft to a child with acute myeloid leukemia. This chain links TRBV7-2 with TRBJ2-1; D is uncertain. The CDR3: CASSSVIAYNEQFF. The CDR3 DNA is TGTGCCAGCAGCTCCGTCATTGCCTACAATGAGCAGTTCTTC.